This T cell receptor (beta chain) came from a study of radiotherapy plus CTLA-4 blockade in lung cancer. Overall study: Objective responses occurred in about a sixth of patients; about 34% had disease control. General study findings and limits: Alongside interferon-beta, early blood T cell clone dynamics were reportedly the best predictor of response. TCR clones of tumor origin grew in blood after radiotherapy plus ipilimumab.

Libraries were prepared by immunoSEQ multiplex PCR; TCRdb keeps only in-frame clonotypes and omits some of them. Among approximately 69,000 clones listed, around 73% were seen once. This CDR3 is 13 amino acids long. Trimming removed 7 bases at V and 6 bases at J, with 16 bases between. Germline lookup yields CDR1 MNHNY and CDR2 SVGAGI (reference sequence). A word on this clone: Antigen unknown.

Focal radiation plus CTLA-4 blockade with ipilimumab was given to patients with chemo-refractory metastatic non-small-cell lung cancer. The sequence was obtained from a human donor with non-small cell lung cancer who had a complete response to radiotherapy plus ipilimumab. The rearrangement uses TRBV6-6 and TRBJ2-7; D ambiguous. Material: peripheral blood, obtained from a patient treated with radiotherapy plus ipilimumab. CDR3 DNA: TGTGCCAGCAACAATACTCCACTCAGCGAGCAGTACGTC. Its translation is CASNNTPLSEQYV.